Sequencing of this T cell receptor (beta chain) was carried out in a study of blood T cell repertoires in COVID-19. Only in-frame clones appear in the TCRdb table, and some are missing; sequencing was by immunoSEQ multiplex PCR. This sample has some 26,000 clones, with less than 80% found just once. The V gene's germline CDR1 is MNHNS and CDR2 SASEGT. The length of the CDR3 is 17 residues. The V segment lost 3 bases and the J segment 4 bases; nucleotides outside the gene matches: 8. V gene TRBV6-1 combines with J gene TRBJ2-2, with TRBD2 identical over 10 bases. Sequences were obtained from peripheral blood. The TCR was taken from a man aged 70-80 years with acute or convalescent COVID-19. CDR3 sequence: CASSETAIAGGTGELFF. In DNA form, the CDR3 reads TGTGCCAGCAGTGAGACCGCCATAGCGGGAGGCACCGGGGAGCTGTTTTTT.